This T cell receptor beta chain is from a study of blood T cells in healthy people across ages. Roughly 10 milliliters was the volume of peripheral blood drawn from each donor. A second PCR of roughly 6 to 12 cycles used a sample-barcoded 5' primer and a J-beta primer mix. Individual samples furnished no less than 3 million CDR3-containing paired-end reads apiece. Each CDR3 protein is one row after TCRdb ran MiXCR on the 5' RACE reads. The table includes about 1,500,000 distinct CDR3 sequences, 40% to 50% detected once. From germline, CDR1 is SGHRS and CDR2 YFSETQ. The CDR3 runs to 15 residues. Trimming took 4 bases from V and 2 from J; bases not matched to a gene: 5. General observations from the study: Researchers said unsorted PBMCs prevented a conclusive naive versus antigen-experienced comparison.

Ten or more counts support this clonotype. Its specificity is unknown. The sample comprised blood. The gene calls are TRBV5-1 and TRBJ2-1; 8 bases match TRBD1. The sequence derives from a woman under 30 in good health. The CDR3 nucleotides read TGCGCCAGCAGCGCCGGACAGGGCCCCTACAATGAGCAGTTCTTC. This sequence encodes CASSAGQGPYNEQFF.